This TCR beta chain was observed in a study of shared clonotypes between healthy human individuals. The data were produced by immunoSEQ multiplex PCR, yet TCRdb's version contains in-frame clones alone and is incomplete. The repertoire holds about 2 million clones, with 85% to 95% as singletons. As concerns this clone: Other nucleotide sequences in the sample specify the same CDR3.

Germline CDR1 is MDHEN and CDR2 is SYDVKM. The V end was cut by 1 base, the J end by 2 bases, with 12 bases between. This CDR3 has 15 amino acids. What was sequenced was naive CD4+ T cells sorted from blood. The subset was: CD45RA+ positively selected. This TCR was sampled from a man younger than 35 in good health. V gene TRBV28 combines with J gene TRBJ2-7; the D gene is possibly TRBD2 (5 bases). Written as DNA, the CDR3 is TGTGCCAGCAGTTTATTGGCCGGGGTGGCCTACGAGCAGTACTTC. This sequence encodes CASSLLAGVAYEQYF.